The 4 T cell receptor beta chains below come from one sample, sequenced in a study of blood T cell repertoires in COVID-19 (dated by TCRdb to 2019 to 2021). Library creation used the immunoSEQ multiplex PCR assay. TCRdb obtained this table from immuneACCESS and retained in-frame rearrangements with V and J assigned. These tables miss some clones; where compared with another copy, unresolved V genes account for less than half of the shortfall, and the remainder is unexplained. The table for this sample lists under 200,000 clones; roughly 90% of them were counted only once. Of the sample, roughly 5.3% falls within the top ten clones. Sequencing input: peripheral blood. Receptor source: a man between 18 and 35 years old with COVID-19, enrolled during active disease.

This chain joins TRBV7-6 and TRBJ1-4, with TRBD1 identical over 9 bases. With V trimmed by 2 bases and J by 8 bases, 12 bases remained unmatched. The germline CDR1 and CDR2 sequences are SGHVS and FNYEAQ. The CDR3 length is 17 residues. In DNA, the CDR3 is TGTGCCAGCAGCTTACTATCTCCCGGGACAGGGAGGGAAAAACTGTTTTTT. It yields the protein CASSLLSPGTGREKLFF.

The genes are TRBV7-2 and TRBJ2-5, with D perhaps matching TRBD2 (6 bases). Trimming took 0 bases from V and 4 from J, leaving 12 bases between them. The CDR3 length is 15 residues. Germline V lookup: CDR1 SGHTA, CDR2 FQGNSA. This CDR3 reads CASSLAGGWGETQYF. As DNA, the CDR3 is TGTGCCAGCAGCTTAGCGGGAGGCTGGGGAGAGACCCAGTACTTC.

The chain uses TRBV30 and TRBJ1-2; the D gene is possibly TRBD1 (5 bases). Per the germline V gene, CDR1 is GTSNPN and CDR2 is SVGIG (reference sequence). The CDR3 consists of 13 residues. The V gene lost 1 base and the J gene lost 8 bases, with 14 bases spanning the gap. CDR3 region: CAWSGVTGTGYTF. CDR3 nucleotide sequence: TGTGCCTGGAGTGGCGTCACAGGAACCGGCTACACCTTC.

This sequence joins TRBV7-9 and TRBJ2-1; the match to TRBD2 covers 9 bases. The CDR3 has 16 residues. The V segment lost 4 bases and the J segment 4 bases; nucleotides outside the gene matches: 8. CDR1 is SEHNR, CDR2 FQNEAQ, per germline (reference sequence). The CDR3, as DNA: TGTGCCAGCAGCTCCCTTCTAGCGGGACTTTACAATGAGCAGTTCTTC. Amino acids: CASSSLLAGLYNEQFF.